This T cell receptor beta chain emerged from a study of Graves' ophthalmopathy and Graves' hyperthyroidism. Germline assignment: CDR1 SGDLS and CDR2 YYNGEE. CDR3 size: 15 residues. V shed 7 bases and J 0 bases; nucleotides not matched to a gene: 8. The study amplified TCR beta CDR3 regions using RNA transcripts. First-round RT-PCR relied on HTBI primers, and a second-round multiplex PCR came next. One entry per CDR3 protein, called by TCRdb with MiXCR from the multiplex PCR reads. This sample yields almost 750,000 distinct CDR3 sequences, of which 35% to 50% are seen a single time; 44% belongs to the top ten. Ineligible for inclusion were patients with other autoimmune diseases, uncontrolled infections, pregnancy or lactation. PBMCs were density-gradient isolated from approximately 9.8 ml fresh blood. The study, taken as a whole, reports: Separation of ophthalmopathy from stable hyperthyroidism was achieved by a 13-signature model, at roughly 90% sensitivity and 81.08% specificity.

For this clonotype: Its target is not known.

This clonotype was obtained from an adult man with Graves' ophthalmopathy. The sequenced material came from peripheral blood. The gene calls are TRBV9 and TRBJ1-1; 8 positions match TRBD1. The CDR3 nucleotides are TGTGCCAGCTCACCCCTGGACAGGGTGAACACTGAAGCTTTCTTT. It specifies CASSPLDRVNTEAFF.